These T cell receptor beta chains were read from a single sample in a study of CXCR3-negative and CXCR3-positive naive CD8 T cells. Following a re-call of the 5' RACE reads, TCRdb has one entry per CDR3 protein and lacks DNA. This table lists approximately 48,000 distinct CDR3 sequences. Sample: naive CXCR3+ CD8+ T cells from blood. These receptors were collected from a human donor in good health. Some clones in this sample may be carry-over from other donors' samples. The CDR3 runs from the conserved cysteine through the conserved F or W. Fields, in order: CDR3 length, J gene, V gene, CDR3 protein.

>15|TRBJ2-1|TRBV7-9
CASSPTGGIGNEQFF
>13|TRBJ1-5|TRBV10-2
CASSPSTPPPQHF
>16|TRBJ2-7|TRBV7-6
CASSLRPGGDSYEQYF
>13|TRBJ1-1|TRBV7-3
CASSFYGGPEAFF
>12|TRBJ2-2|TRBV7-6
CASSGNTGELFF
>15|TRBJ2-1|TRBV12-3/TRBV12-4
CASSPGQRSFLGQFF
>13|TRBJ1-2|TRBV29-1
CSVGPGQSYGYTF
>15|TRBJ2-3|TRBV7-2
CASSYTSGKGDTQYF
>16|TRBJ2-6|TRBV29-1
CSVAGALDSGANVLTF
>16|TRBJ2-3|TRBV7-9
CASSLASVGITDTQYF
>12|TRBJ1-1|TRBV29-1
CSVTTTNTEAFF
>16|TRBJ2-7|TRBV28
CASRTLTGVAVYEQYF
>21|TRBJ2-3|TRBV7-8
CASSLILYSGGSSTGTDTQYF
>15|TRBJ2-3|TRBV29-1
CSVEVRGASTDTQYF
>16|TRBJ2-1|TRBV2
CASSVDRAPSYNEQFF
>14|TRBJ2-3|TRBV18
CASSSGQGADTQYF
>14|TRBJ2-7|TRBV19
CANSENGVGYEQYF
>13|TRBJ2-7|TRBV13
CASSLVQDYEQYF
>14|TRBJ2-6|TRBV7-8
CASRHPAGANVLTF
>14|TRBJ2-7|TRBV11-2
CASSEGLTGYEQYF
>13|TRBJ2-7|TRBV12-3/TRBV12-4
CASRPDSNYEQYF
>14|TRBJ2-2|TRBV7-8
CASSLDTGTGGLFF
>16|TRBJ2-7|TRBV6-5
CASSYSNQGKTYEQYF
>16|TRBJ1-6|TRBV10-3
CAISESKGRPPSPLHF
>14|TRBJ2-7|TRBV5-4
CASSPTPGAYEQYF
>13|TRBJ1-1|TRBV15
CATSSSMNTEAFF
>14|TRBJ2-7|TRBV12-3/TRBV12-4
CASSLTGRPGEQYF
>13|TRBJ1-1|TRBV6-2/TRBV6-3
CASSYSDSPEAFF
>14|TRBJ2-1|TRBV15
CATIQGARSNEQFF
>14|TRBJ2-5|TRBV20-1
CSARTGTHQETQYF
>13|TRBJ1-1|TRBV25-1
CASSEVIDPTAFF
>15|TRBJ1-1|TRBV4-2
CASSQIGLGNTEAFF
>17|TRBJ1-6|TRBV7-9
CASSLSSSGGLGSPLHF
>14|TRBJ2-7|TRBV11-2
CASSFSPNRYEQYF
>13|TRBJ2-7|TRBV10-3
CAIKGKGGHEQYF
>16|TRBJ2-2|TRBV5-5
CASSRLPGGNTGELFF
>12|TRBJ1-2|TRBV24-1
CATSVGAGGYTF
>15|TRBJ2-4|TRBV7-9
CASSLGPSYRAGIYF
>13|TRBJ2-7|TRBV29-1
CSVEMPGSYEQYF
>15|TRBJ2-7|TRBV9
CASSPTGQGTYEQYF
>14|TRBJ2-7|TRBV6-1
CASSEGQVWDEQYF
>13|TRBJ2-7|TRBV20-1
CSAALGGYYEQYF
>15|TRBJ2-7|TRBV7-2
CASSFAGPRVYEQYF
>15|TRBJ2-2|TRBV9
CASSVQGVGTGELFF
>12|TRBJ1-1|TRBV12-3/TRBV12-4
CASSSRGTEAFF
>13|TRBJ1-1|TRBV7-3
CASSFRWDTEAFF
>12|TRBJ1-1|TRBV6-1
CASRVGQSEAFF
>14|TRBJ2-1|TRBV28
CDSSLERVRNEQFF
>15|TRBJ2-7|TRBV2
CASSETPGSSYEQYF
>16|TRBJ2-2|TRBV6-5
CASSLLQGESTGELFF
>15|TRBJ2-1|TRBV4-1
CASSQWEWGDNEQFF
>15|TRBJ2-7|TRBV13
CASSLRTSGAEAQYF
>12|TRBJ2-1|TRBV27
CASRDRQNEQFF
>14|TRBJ1-6|TRBV28
CASSAPTTNSPLHF
>20|TRBJ1-4|TRBV11-2
CASSLPSEGQGLTSNEKLFF
>16|TRBJ2-1|TRBV7-9
CASSLVLAGDRNEQFF
>16|TRBJ1-1|TRBV4-2
CASSQVSKRSDTEAFF
>16|TRBJ2-1|TRBV5-6
CASIPGGIGPDPEQFF
>16|TRBJ2-5|TRBV7-6
CASSLRQGVLRETQYF